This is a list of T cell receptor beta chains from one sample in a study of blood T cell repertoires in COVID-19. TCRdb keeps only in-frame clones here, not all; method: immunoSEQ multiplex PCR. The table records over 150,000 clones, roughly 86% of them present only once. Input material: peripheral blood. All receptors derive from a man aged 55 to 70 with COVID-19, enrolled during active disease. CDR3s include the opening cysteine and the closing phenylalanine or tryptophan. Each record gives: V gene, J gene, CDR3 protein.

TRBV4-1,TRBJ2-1,CASSQVGTGGDYEQFF
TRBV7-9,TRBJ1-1,CASSLTGTGGREAFF
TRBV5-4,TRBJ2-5,CASSSGLAGGETQYF
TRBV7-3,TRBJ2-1,CASRRNQGGEQFF
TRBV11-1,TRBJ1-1,CASSLRFGPEAFF
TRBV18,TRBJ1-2,CASSPPQGQGGYTF
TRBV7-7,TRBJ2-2,CASSLSYTGELFF
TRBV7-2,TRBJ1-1,CASSLDRTGREAFF
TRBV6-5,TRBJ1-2,CASSNQQGSDGYTF
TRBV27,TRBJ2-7,CASRGLAGGSYSYEQYF
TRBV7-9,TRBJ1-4,CASSVPRDRGEKLFF
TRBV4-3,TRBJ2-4,CASSQDIGSPRVAKNIQYF
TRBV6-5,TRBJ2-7,CAILTRLAPPYEQYF
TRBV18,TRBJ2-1,CASSLSGTGLRNEQFF
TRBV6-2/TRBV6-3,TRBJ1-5,CASSNLQGASSNSNQPQHF
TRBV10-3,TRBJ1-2,CAISDTGVYGYTF
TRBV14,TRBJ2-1,CASSQIAGSTYNEQFF
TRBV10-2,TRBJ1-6,CASSGGLGGLNSPLHF
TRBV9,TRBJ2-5,CASSVTDQETQYF
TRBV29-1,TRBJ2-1,CSVERLARNNEQFF
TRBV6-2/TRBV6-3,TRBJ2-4,CASSYGDRAGTKNIQYF
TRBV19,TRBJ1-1,CASTLVGGTRAFF
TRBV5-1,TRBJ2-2,CASSLDRENTGELFF
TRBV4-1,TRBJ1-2,CASSQTFSPNYGYTF
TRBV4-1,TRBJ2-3,CASSQVLAVKSTDTQYF
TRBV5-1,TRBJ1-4,CASSLVPGGASSEKLFF
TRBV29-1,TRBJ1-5,CSVGADNQPQHF
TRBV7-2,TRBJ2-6,CASSILPAGLSGANVLTF
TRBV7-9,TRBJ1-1,CASSLGITTGDTEAFF
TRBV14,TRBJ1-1,CASSGDRGLAEAFF
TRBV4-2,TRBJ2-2,CASSQDTANTGELFF
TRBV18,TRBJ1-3,CASSHKGAGNTIYF
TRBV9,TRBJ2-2,CASSVTPGVGGELFF
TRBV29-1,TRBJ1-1,CSDLKQGATEAFF
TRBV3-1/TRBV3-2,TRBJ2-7,CASSPRQGAYEQYF
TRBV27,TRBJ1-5,CASSQRQGGQPQHF
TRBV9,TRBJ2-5,CASSVTGGAGSGETQYF
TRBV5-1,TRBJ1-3,CASSTTGGSGNTIYF
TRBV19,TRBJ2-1,CANPGLAHYNEQFF
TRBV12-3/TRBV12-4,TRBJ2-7,CASSFERGYEQYF
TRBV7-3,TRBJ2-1,CASSLTWLPSGGAEQFF
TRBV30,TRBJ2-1,CAWTHPNEQFF
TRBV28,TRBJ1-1,CASSFRLNTEAFF
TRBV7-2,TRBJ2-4,CASSLEGLVKNIQYF
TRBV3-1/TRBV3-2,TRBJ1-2,CASTGGTNYGYTF
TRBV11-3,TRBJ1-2,CASSLEGRQGNYGYTF
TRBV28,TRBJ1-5,CASSFRQGSNQPQHF
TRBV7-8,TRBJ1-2,CASSPQGSYGYTF
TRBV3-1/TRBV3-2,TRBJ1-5,CASSLTGASQPQHF
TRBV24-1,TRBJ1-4,CATSQRVASTNEKLFF
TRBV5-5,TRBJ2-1,CASSFQASGTSYNEQFF
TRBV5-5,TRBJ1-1,CASSHNLMNTEAFF
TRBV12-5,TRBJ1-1,CASGLDWNTEAFF
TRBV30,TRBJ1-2,CAWSEAQGAPSYGYTF
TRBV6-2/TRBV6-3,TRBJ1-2,CASSYVTGGLTSTF
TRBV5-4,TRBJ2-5,CASTHDSGQETQYF
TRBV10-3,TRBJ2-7,CAISEQVSGDYEQYF
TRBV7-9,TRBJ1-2,CASSPTGQLLDYGYTF
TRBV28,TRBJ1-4,CASTLTGGDEKLFF